What follows describes a single T cell receptor (beta chain). Its antigen remains undetermined. Per-nucleotide qualities are absent, and no much larger clonotype sits a single base away. Using immunoSEQ, frozen genomic DNA was subjected to high-throughput TCRbeta CDR3 sequencing, a process that included PCR amplification, mapping, bias correction and internal controls. The authors' analysis ran thus. Productive rearrangements were retained, and unique TCRbeta sequences were defined by the CDR3 nucleotide sequence together with the V and J gene. For a sequence to be called donor-reactive, it needed a frequency of at least 0.01% and at least 5-fold expansion in CFSE-low cells compared with unstimulated pre-transplant cells. To ensure at least 90% detection power, minimum frequency thresholds were set for each subject based on that subject's lowest-template unstimulated sample. Repertoire turnover was measured by Jensen-Shannon divergence between the top 1000 TCRbeta sequences post- and pre-transplant. Changes in detection of donor-reactive sequences were assessed with two-sided Fisher's exact tests. Entries here come from immuneACCESS through TCRdb and include only in-frame sequences with V and J called. Some clones fail to appear in such tables; in the studies checked, an unresolved V gene covers under half of the shortfall, and the cause of the remainder is unknown. The V and J calls and clone size are taken from that table; D and trimming were inferred from the DNA. The sample table shows around 78,000 clones, and less than 90% are seen once. Approximately 2.8% of the sample is in the top ten clones.

The record originates from a study of T cell clones after liver transplantation (dated by TCRdb to between 2018 and 2021). Some background on the complete study: The samples were obtained from ITN030ST, a randomized trial that attempted immunosuppression withdrawal within 2 years after liver transplantation. Donor-reactive T cell clones were identified using TCRbeta sequencing after a pre-transplant mixed lymphocyte reaction and were then followed in post-transplant blood. As an antigen-independent comparator for donor-reactive sequences, third party-reactive TCRbeta sequences were also identified from pre-transplant MLRs. Three of the eight recipients were HCV-positive; the others were transplanted for non-autoimmune, non-viral indications. Until randomization at 12-24 months post-transplant, subjects were given standard immunosuppression, with no induction therapy. Tolerance was defined as complete immunosuppression withdrawal for at least one year with no rise in liver enzymes beyond twice the upper limit of normal. Blood samples were taken pre-transplant, pre-randomization before withdrawal, and post-randomization after full withdrawal or failed withdrawal. Of the 8 liver transplant recipients making up the studied cohort, 3 were classified as tolerant and 5 as non-tolerant.

The full study reports these points: Low numbers of available donor cells limited the measurable donor-reactive repertoire in two subjects. The decline in donor-reactive sequences exceeded the decline in third party-reactive sequences, suggesting partial antigen-specific deletion that was unrelated to withdrawal success. When repertoire turnover was taken into account, detection of donor-reactive sequences was significantly reduced in 7 of 8 subjects for CD4 and in 8 of 8 subjects for CD8. Conclusions were preliminary, limited by small, heterogeneous patient numbers and non-standardized post-transplant time points. A significant post-transplant decrease in circulating donor-reactive CD4 TCRbeta sequences was observed in most of the 8 subjects, irrespective of tolerance or HCV status. Because allograft tissue specimens were not available, migration of donor-reactive T cells into the graft, rather than deletion, may have occurred.

Thawed unstimulated PBMCs were stained for CD3, CD4 and CD8 and FACS-sorted into CD3+CD4+ and CD3+CD8+ populations. All 8 studied subjects were randomized to withdrawal of immunosuppression. The Qiagen DNeasy Blood and Tissue Kit was used for isolation of genomic DNA. The sequencing here drew on CD4+ T cells from blood, taken at the 22-month timepoint. The receptor's source is a human patient who received a liver transplant. Donor T cells from the graft may be present among the T cells after a transplant.

The DNA reads TGTGCCAGCAGCTCGATGGGGGACGGAGTTGGTGAAAAACTGTTTTTT. It specifies CASSSMGDGVGEKLFF. The chain was built from TRBV5-5 and TRBJ1-4; TRBD1 is a possible D gene, resting on 5 matching bases. Trimming removed 3 bases from V and 7 bases from J, leaving 19 bases between the germline ends. The CDR3 sequence holds 16 residues, the cysteine and phenylalanine included. Only the CDR3 part of the read is kept: 48 bases, read in frame from the first base. The germline V gene encodes CDR1 SGHKS and CDR2 YYEKEE (reference sequence). With the portions outside the CDR3 filled from the reference TRBV5-5 and TRBJ1-4 genes, the complete variable region becomes DAGVTQSPTHLIKTRGQQVTLRCSPISGHKSVSWYQQVLGQGPQFIFQYYEKEERGRGNFPDRFSARQFPNYSSELNVNALLLGDSALYLCASSSMGDGVGEKLFFGSGTQLSVL.